Below are 16 T cell receptor beta chains sequenced from a single sample in a study of blood T cells in healthy people across ages. Alongside a J-beta primer mix, a sample-barcoded 5' primer served in a second PCR lasting about 7 to 11 cycles. TCRdb re-analysed the 5' RACE reads in MiXCR, keeping a single row per CDR3 protein. The sample has 500,000 to 550,000 distinct CDR3 sequences; nearly 25% are singletons. These data also featured in a second study, about T cells of mothers and their children.

Sequencing was performed on blood. These receptors were taken from a boy younger than 18 in good health.

The chain joins TRBV14 to TRBJ1-1, with D possibly being TRBD1 (6 bases). Looked up from germline, CDR1 is SGHDN and CDR2 is FVKESK. CDR3 length equals 14 residues. Trimming left V 1 base short and J 6 bases short, with 12 bases between. This CDR3 reads CASSQVRGGAEAFF. In nucleotides, the CDR3 is TGTGCCAGCAGCCAAGTCAGGGGAGGCGCTGAAGCTTTCTTT.

The rearrangement links TRBV18 to TRBJ1-4, with TRBD1 as a possible D gene (6 bases). CDR1 and CDR2 (germline): KGHSH, LQKENI. V was cut by 3 bases and J by 3 bases, with 11 bases left in between. The CDR3 runs 15 residues. The CDR3 reads CASSPPTGANEKLFF. CDR3 nucleotide sequence: TGTGCCAGCTCACCTCCGACAGGCGCTAATGAAAAACTGTTTTTT.

The genes are TRBV7-9 and TRBJ2-7; 7 bases fit TRBD2. Germline loops: CDR1 SEHNR, CDR2 FQNEAQ (reference sequence). J was trimmed by 0 bases and V by 5 bases; bases with no gene match: 13. This CDR3 spans 17 amino acids. The CDR3 loop is CASSHSGEGWFSYEQYF. The CDR3 DNA sequence: TGTGCCAGCAGCCATTCGGGGGAGGGTTGGTTCTCCTACGAGCAGTACTTC.

The CDR3 protein is CASSVGSLAAYEQYF. CDR3 DNA sequence: TGTGCCAGCAGCGTAGGGTCTCTAGCGGCCTACGAGCAGTACTTC. This chain joins TRBV9 and TRBJ2-7; 7 bases are a match to TRBD2. This CDR3 region has 15 residues. The junction had 5 bases not matched to a gene; V was cut back by 0 bases and J by 2 bases. Germline CDR1 SGDLS, CDR2 YYNGEE.

As DNA, the CDR3 is TGCAGCGTTGACACCGCGGGAGTGTCTTTCCTCCAAGAGACCCAGTACTTC. It codes for CSVDTAGVSFLQETQYF. V is TRBV29-1 and J is TRBJ2-5; TRBD2 aligns across 7 bases. The V segment lost 3 bases and the J segment 1 base; nucleotides outside the gene matches: 14. Germline V CDR1 and CDR2: SQVTM, ANQGSEA. CDR3 length equals 17 residues.

The chain is built from TRBV9 and TRBJ2-1; no clear D. The CDR3 has 16 residues. Trimming pared 0 bases from V and 5 bases from J, leaving 15 bases between. Looked up from germline, CDR1 is SGDLS and CDR2 is YYNGEE. CDR3 sequence (DNA): TGTGCCAGCAGCGTAGGGATAGGGCTAGGCAACAATGAGCAGTTCTTC. Translating gives CASSVGIGLGNNEQFF.

This chain joins TRBV7-3 and TRBJ2-1; 9 nucleotides align to TRBD2. Germline V gene sequence: CDR1 SGHTA, CDR2 FQGTGA. V was pared by 1 base and J by 0 bases, with 4 bases of the junction left unmatched. The CDR3 runs to 17 residues. CDR3 in amino acids: CASSLSPSGDSYNEQFF. CDR3 nucleotides: TGTGCCAGCAGCTTAAGTCCTAGCGGGGACTCCTACAATGAGCAGTTCTTC.

The CDR3 is CSARDPIHYNEQFF. The CDR3 coding sequence is TGCAGTGCTAGAGATCCGATCCACTACAATGAGCAGTTCTTC. The J gene is TRBJ2-1, the V gene TRBV20-1; no reliable D call. V gave up 0 bases and J gave up 3 bases, with 9 bases separating them. This CDR3 has 14 residues. Germline V gene sequence: CDR1 DFQATT, CDR2 SNEGSKA (reference sequence).

This clonotype was picked up many times. V and J are TRBV9 and TRBJ2-5; 11 bases are a match to TRBD2. Trimming at V came to 2 bases and at J to 5 bases, leaving 5 bases not matched to a gene. The CDR3 sequence is 15 residues long. Germline V gene sequence: CDR1 SGDLS, CDR2 YYNGEE. The CDR3 DNA follows: TGTGCCAGCAGCGTTAGCGGGGGGGCCCTGGAGACCCAGTACTTC. Protein sequence: CASSVSGGALETQYF. The variable domain in full, completed from reference TRBV9 and TRBJ2-5, reads DSGVTQTPKHLITATGQRVTLRCSPRSGDLSVYWYQQSLDQGLQFLIQYYNGEERAKGNILERFSAQQFPDLHSELNLSSLELGDSALYFCASSVSGGALETQYFGPGTRLLVL.

J is TRBJ1-4 and V is TRBV14; 10 bases are shared with TRBD1. The CDR3 sequence is 17 residues long. J was trimmed by 4 bases and V by 2 bases; bases with no gene match: 7. CDR1 is SGHDN, CDR2 FVKESK, per germline. This CDR3 reads CASSQPGQGLVNEKLFF. The CDR3 DNA sequence: TGTGCCAGCAGCCAACCGGGACAGGGGCTTGTTAATGAAAAACTGTTTTTT.

This clonotype was seen only once. This chain links TRBV27 with TRBJ2-5, with 7 bases matching TRBD2. With the DNA end fitting TRBJ2-1 better, the J assignment may be wrong. CDR3 length: 15 residues. CDR1 and CDR2 (germline): MNHEY, SMNVEV (reference sequence). DNA of the CDR3: TGTGCCAGCAGATGGGATAGCGGGCCAAACAATGAGCAGTTCTTC. Protein sequence: CASRWDSGPNNEQFF.

This clonotype occurred a few times. This chain links TRBV7-2 with TRBJ2-1; D tentatively reads TRBD1 or TRBD2 (5 bases each). Germline CDR1 is SGHTA and CDR2 is FQGNSA. Trimming stripped 2 bases from V and 0 bases from J, with 11 bases between. The CDR3 consists of 16 residues. For the CDR3, the DNA is TGTGCCAGCAGCTTAAAGGGACGCCGCTCCTACAATGAGCAGTTCTTC. Translation gives CASSLKGRRSYNEQFF.

This clonotype showed up just a few times. The CDR3 region is CASTERAGRQETQYF. CDR3 nucleotides: TGTGCCAGCACCGAGCGGGCGGGCAGACAAGAGACCCAGTACTTC. The gene calls are TRBV27 and TRBJ2-5; perhaps TRBD2 as D (6 bases). With 7 bases removed from V and 2 bases from J, the gap between germline ends came to 17 bases. Germline V gene data show CDR1 as MNHEY and CDR2 as SMNVEV (reference sequence). The CDR3 has 15 amino acids.

This clonotype was counted between two and nine times. The chain carries TRBV27 and TRBJ2-5; D is unclear. The J call is in doubt because the DNA end fits TRBJ2-1 better. This CDR3 is built from 12 residues. Germline V gives CDR1 MNHEY, CDR2 SMNVEV (reference sequence). CDR3 sequence (DNA): TGTGCCAGCAGTTTTAACGGGCACGAGCAGTTCTTC. It translates to CASSFNGHEQFF.

This clonotype was observed a few times. Its ends do not fully match the called genes, so a read error is possible. The CDR3 sequence: CASGQDIGIRYNEQFF. In DNA form, the CDR3 reads TGTGCCAGCGGCCAAGATATAGGGATAAGGTACAATGAGCAGTTCTTC. The gene calls are TRBV4-2 and TRBJ2-1; no reliable D call. This CDR3 has 16 amino acids. The V gene's germline CDR1 is LGHNA and CDR2 YNFKEQ.

CDR3 sequence reads: CSARSSSGGSFYGYTF. In DNA form, the CDR3 reads TGCAGTGCTAGAAGCAGTTCAGGGGGTTCTTTCTATGGCTACACCTTC. The chain carries TRBV20-1 and TRBJ1-2; 7 nucleotides line up with TRBD1. The junction had 13 bases not matched to a gene; V was cut back by 2 bases and J by 4 bases. This CDR3 region has 16 residues. Looked up from germline, CDR1 is DFQATT and CDR2 is SNEGSKA (reference sequence).